One sample yielded the 15 T cell receptor beta chains listed below, sequenced in a study of OX40 agonist ivuxolimab in advanced cancers. Using immunoSEQ multiplex PCR, the repertoire was profiled, and TCRdb retains in-frame clones only, with some absent. The sample has some 150,000 clones, 90% seen once. The source was CD4+ or CD8+ T cells sorted from blood, collected in a trial of the OX40 agonist ivuxolimab. These receptors all stem from an adult with an advanced solid tumor such as melanoma, head and neck, liver or kidney cancer.

The V and J genes are TRBV5-4 and TRBJ2-1; 9 bases are shared with TRBD2. This CDR3 contains 16 residues. Germline-derived CDR1 and CDR2 are SGHNT and YYREEE (reference sequence). With V trimmed by 4 bases and J by 8 bases, 13 bases remained unmatched. CDR3 bases: TGTGCCAGCAGCCCGGGGCGCGGGAGGGCCTTCGATGAGCAGTTCTTC. Residues: CASSPGRGRAFDEQFF.

Here the CDR3 DNA reads TGTGCCAGTAGTACCCCCCGAGCAGGGACCTACAATGAGCAGTTCTTC. Its protein product is CASSTPRAGTYNEQFF. The chain combines TRBV19 with TRBJ2-1, with a tentative D call TRBD1 (5 bases). CDR1 and CDR2 from the germline V gene are LNHDA and SQIVND (reference sequence). V lost 4 bases, J lost 2 bases, and 15 bases lay in between. This CDR3 comprises 16 residues.

The CDR3 DNA follows: TGTGCCAGTAGCTCCGGGACAGCCTCCTACGAGCAGTACTTC. Translating gives CASSSGTASYEQYF. This chain joins TRBV19 and TRBJ2-7; 7 positions agree with TRBD1. The trim removed 6 bases at V and 0 bases at J, leaving 5 bases unmatched. This CDR3 comprises 14 residues. Germline V lookup: CDR1 LNHDA, CDR2 SQIVND (reference sequence). Full variable domain (remainder filled in from reference TRBV19 and TRBJ2-7): DGGITQSPKYLFRKEGQNVTLSCEQNLNHDAMYWYRQDPGQGLRLIYYSQIVNDFQKGDIAEGYSVSREKKESFPLTVTSAQKNPTAFYLCASSSGTASYEQYFGPGTRLTVT.

The chain is built from TRBV7-2 and TRBJ1-1; D gene ambiguous. CDR3 length: 14 amino acids. The ends were cut back, 0 bases at V and 0 bases at J, with 5 bases in the middle. Germline CDR1 is SGHTA and CDR2 is FQGNSA. CDR3 amino acids: CASSLAAVNTEAFF. The CDR3 bases are TGTGCCAGCAGCTTAGCTGCGGTGAACACTGAAGCTTTCTTT.

The DNA of the CDR3 is TGTGCCAGTAGTATCTTGGACGGTGTCTACGAGCAGTACTTC. It translates to CASSILDGVYEQYF. The gene calls are TRBV19 and TRBJ2-7; the D is unclear. Germline loops: CDR1 LNHDA, CDR2 SQIVND (reference sequence). Trimming removed 3 bases at V and 3 bases at J, with 12 bases between. This CDR3 contains 14 residues.

The chain has TRBV6-5 and TRBJ1-2; a weak D match, TRBD1 (5 bases). This CDR3 spans 14 amino acids. CDR1 is MNHEY, CDR2 SVGAGI, per germline. Between the trimmed V and J ends, which lost 0 bases and 11 bases, there was a span of 16 bases. CDR3 in amino acids: CASSYSRGAGTYTF. The CDR3 DNA follows: TGTGCCAGCAGTTACTCCCGCGGGGCAGGGACTTACACCTTC.

This clone was counted a single time. The chain has TRBV11-1 and TRBJ2-1; D tentatively reads TRBD1 or TRBD2 (5 bases each). Germline V CDR1 and CDR2: SGHAT, FQDESV (reference sequence). V lost 11 bases, J lost 3 bases, and 11 bases lay in between. The CDR3 runs 12 residues. The CDR3 is CAVGENYNEQFF. CDR3 nucleotide sequence: TGTGCCGTGGGGGAGAACTACAATGAGCAGTTCTTC.

Notes on this clone: At one end the junction does not follow the germline gene, possibly because of a read error. The CDR3 sequence: CASSVSNTGTQYYPQHF. CDR3 bases: TGTGCCAGCAGTGTATCCAATACCGGGACACAGTATTACCCCCAGCATTTT. The V gene is TRBV27, the J gene TRBJ1-5, with D possibly being TRBD1 (6 bases). Germline assignment: CDR1 MNHEY and CDR2 SMNVEV (reference sequence). This CDR3 comprises 17 residues.

The rearrangement joins TRBV19 to TRBJ1-1, with 9 bases that match TRBD1. CDR1 LNHDA and CDR2 SQIVND come from the germline V gene (reference sequence). The J segment lost 3 bases and the V segment lost 7 bases, leaving 6 bases of the junction unmatched. The length of the CDR3 is 14 residues. CDR3 DNA: TGTGCCAGTACCCTGGACAGGGGAGACACTGAAGCTTTCTTT. It translates to CASTLDRGDTEAFF.

The CDR3 sequence is CSVGESGYGYTF. The CDR3 region has the DNA TGCAGCGTTGGGGAAAGCGGCTATGGCTACACCTTC. The V call is TRBV29-1, the J call TRBJ1-2; D not certain. The CDR3 totals 12 residues. With 4 bases removed from V and 4 bases from J, the gap between germline ends came to 10 bases. Looked up from germline, CDR1 is SQVTM and CDR2 is ANQGSEA.

The chain joins TRBV2 to TRBJ2-1; unclear D gene. CDR1 SNHLY and CDR2 FYNNEI come from the germline V gene. V lost 6 bases, J lost 10 bases, and 13 bases lay in between. The CDR3 is 12 residues long. CDR3 residues: CASSALLIEQFF. The CDR3 bases are TGTGCCAGCAGCGCCCTGCTCATAGAGCAGTTCTTC.

This clone showed up just a few times. Other nucleotide sequences in the sample specify the same CDR3. In DNA, the CDR3 is TGTGCCAGCAGCCAAGGGTCAGGGAATTATGGCTACACCTTC. Translating it yields CASSQGSGNYGYTF. The chain uses TRBV4-2 and TRBJ1-2, with D perhaps TRBD1 (5 bases). Trimming cost V 1 base and J 5 bases, with 11 bases left between them. CDR3 size: 14 residues. The germline V gene encodes CDR1 LGHNA and CDR2 YNFKEQ.

This sequence joins TRBV28 and TRBJ1-2; D is ambiguous. Trimming shortened V by 3 bases and J by 5 bases, and 16 bases separated the two germline ends. Germline CDR1 is MDHEN and CDR2 is SYDVKM. The CDR3 covers 15 residues. CDR3 region: CASSFGVRREYGYTF. The CDR3 DNA is TGTGCCAGCAGTTTTGGAGTCAGGAGGGAGTATGGCTACACCTTC.

CDR3 in amino acids: CASSYPGQGGYGYTF. DNA of the CDR3: TGTGCCAGCAGTTACCCTGGACAGGGTGGCTATGGCTACACCTTC. This chain uses TRBV6-5 with TRBJ1-2; 8 nucleotides align to TRBD1. The CDR3 runs 15 residues. J lost 4 bases, V lost 2 bases, and 6 bases had no gene match. CDR1 is MNHEY, CDR2 SVGAGI, per germline.

The chain links TRBV28 to TRBJ1-1; D is unclear. With 8 bases removed from V and 0 bases from J, the gap between germline ends came to 16 bases. Germline V gives CDR1 MDHEN, CDR2 SYDVKM. The CDR3 is 15 amino acids. CDR3 bases: TGTGCCAGCCGTGGCGCCGGAGGGATGAACACTGAAGCTTTCTTT. Encoded protein: CASRGAGGMNTEAFF.